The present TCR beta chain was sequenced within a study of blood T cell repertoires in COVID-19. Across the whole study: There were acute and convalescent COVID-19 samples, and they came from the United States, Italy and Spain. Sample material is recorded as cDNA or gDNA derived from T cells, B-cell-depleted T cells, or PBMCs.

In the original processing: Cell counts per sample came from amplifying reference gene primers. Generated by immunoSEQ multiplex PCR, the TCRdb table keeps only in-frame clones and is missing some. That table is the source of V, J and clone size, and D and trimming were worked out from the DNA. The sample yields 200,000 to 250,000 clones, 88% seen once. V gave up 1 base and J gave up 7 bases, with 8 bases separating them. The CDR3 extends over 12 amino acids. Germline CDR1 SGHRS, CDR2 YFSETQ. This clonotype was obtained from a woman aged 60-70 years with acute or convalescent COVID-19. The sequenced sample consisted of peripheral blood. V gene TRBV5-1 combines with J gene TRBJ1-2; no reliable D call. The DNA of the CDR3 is TGCGCCAGCAGCTTGCCTTCCTCTGGCTACACCTTC. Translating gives CASSLPSSGYTF.